The entry below gives a single T cell receptor beta chain sequence along with its context. Its target is not known. The data were taken from a study of T cell responses to AZD1222 COVID-19 vaccine. Study-level information: Second-dose intervals of approximately 4 or approximately 12 weeks were pooled.

Germline V lookup: CDR1 SGHKS, CDR2 YYEKEE (reference sequence). V trimming: 2 bases; J trimming: 5 bases; junction bases outside the gene matches: 7. This CDR3 contains 15 residues. Measured with immunoSEQ multiplex PCR; TCRdb has only the in-frame clones, and not every one. The table has about 130,000 clones, about nine tenths seen once. General study results and limits: Only 5 or 6 people who got AZD1222 tested seropositive at baseline. The donor group comprised mostly white British people and more females; the analysis possibly underestimated clonal diversity. Elevations in Spike-specific TCR breadth and depth followed administration of two AZD1222 doses.

The gene calls are TRBV5-5 and TRBJ2-5; 9 bases map to TRBD1. Here the sequenced sample was peripheral blood, taken on day 0 of AZD1222 vaccination. This receptor was identified in an adult in good health. The CDR3 is CASSFIWTGVETQYF. The CDR3 nucleotides are TGTGCCAGCAGCTTTATCTGGACAGGGGTTGAGACCCAGTACTTC.